One T cell receptor (beta chain) is described in this entry. V dropped 0 bases and J dropped 9 bases, with 12 bases sitting between them. This CDR3 region has 13 residues. Germline values: CDR1 SGHNT, CDR2 YYREEE (reference sequence). This table comes from immunoSEQ multiplex PCR, and its TCRdb copy is limited to in-frame clones, with some not included. The sample shows under 250,000 clones, around four fifths of them seen only once. These data originate in a study of blood T cell repertoires in COVID-19. The rearrangement joins TRBV5-4 to TRBJ2-5, with a tentative D call TRBD1 (6 bases). This TCR came from a woman in her sixties or seventies with active or convalescent COVID-19. Material for sequencing was peripheral blood. This CDR3 reads CASSLGQDRAQYF. The DNA for the CDR3 is TGTGCCAGCAGCTTGGGACAGGACCGGGCCCAGTACTTC.